Listed below are T cell receptor beta chains from one sample, sequenced in a study of CD8+CD57+ T cells in acquired aplastic anemia. TCRdb used MiXCR to reprocess the reads, holding one entry per CDR3 protein. In the table there are over 150,000 distinct CDR3 sequences, about 53% of which are singletons. The specimen sequenced was sorted CD4+, CD8+, or CD8+CD57+ T cells (not recorded which) from PBMCs. All receptors derive from a human donor in good health, serving as a control. The CDR3 runs from the conserved cysteine through the conserved F or W. Each record gives: CDR3 length, V gene, clone size, J gene, D gene, CDR3 DNA, CDR3 protein. The D gene is left open where the match is weak. Clone size is given for some rows only: seen once, a few or many times, or a class if the clone is expanded.

cdr3_length: 14
v_call: TRBV6-2/TRBV6-3
clone_size: few
j_call: TRBJ1-6
d_call: TRBD1
cdr3_nt: TGTGCCAGCAGCCTGGGACAGGAGAATTCACCCCTCCACTTT
cdr3_aa: CASSLGQENSPLHF

cdr3_length: 13
v_call: TRBV28
clone_size: -
j_call: TRBJ2-5
d_call: -
cdr3_nt: TGTGCCCTCGCTCGGCAGGGCCGGAAGACCCAGTACTTC
cdr3_aa: CALARQGRKTQYF

cdr3_length: 15
v_call: TRBV7-9
clone_size: many
j_call: TRBJ2-3
d_call: -
cdr3_nt: TGTGCCAGCAGCTCCGGGCGATCAGGCCCAGATACGCAGTATTTT
cdr3_aa: CASSSGRSGPDTQYF

cdr3_length: 12
v_call: TRBV25-1
clone_size: -
j_call: TRBJ2-3
d_call: TRBD2
cdr3_nt: TGTGCCAGGTACAAGGGACTAGTGGGTCAGTATTTT
cdr3_aa: CARYKGLVGQYF

cdr3_length: 13
v_call: TRBV6-2/TRBV6-3
clone_size: many
j_call: TRBJ1-1
d_call: -
cdr3_nt: TGTGCCAGCAGTTACCCTCCAGACAATGAAGCTTTCTTT
cdr3_aa: CASSYPPDNEAFF

cdr3_length: 18
v_call: TRBV9
clone_size: -
j_call: TRBJ2-1
d_call: TRBD1
cdr3_nt: TGTGCCAGCAGCGTAGCAGTCGGGGACAGGGGGCTTACTAATGAGCAGTTCTTC
cdr3_aa: CASSVAVGDRGLTNEQFF

cdr3_length: 16
v_call: TRBV6-2/TRBV6-3
clone_size: many
j_call: TRBJ2-7
d_call: TRBD2
cdr3_nt: TGTGCCAGCAGTTACCCAGGACTAGCATTAACAAACGAGCAGTACTTC
cdr3_aa: CASSYPGLALTNEQYF

cdr3_length: 19
v_call: TRBV19
clone_size: -
j_call: TRBJ1-6
d_call: TRBD1
cdr3_nt: TGTGCCAGTAGTATTAGAGGAGTGGGGGACAGCTCCTATAATTCACCCCTCCACTTT
cdr3_aa: CASSIRGVGDSSYNSPLHF

cdr3_length: 13
v_call: TRBV19
clone_size: -
j_call: TRBJ1-1
d_call: -
cdr3_nt: TGTGCCAGTTGCTGGACGGAGAACACTGAAGCTTTCTTT
cdr3_aa: CASCWTENTEAFF

cdr3_length: 11
v_call: TRBV5-4
clone_size: -
j_call: TRBJ1-5
d_call: -
cdr3_nt: TGTGCCAGCGGCCGATGGGGGGCCCGGCATTTT
cdr3_aa: CASGRWGARHF

cdr3_length: 12
v_call: TRBV4-1
clone_size: many
j_call: TRBJ1-1
d_call: -
cdr3_nt: TGCGCCAGCAGCAGCCTCAGGGGTAAGGCTTTCTTT
cdr3_aa: CASSSLRGKAFF

cdr3_length: 14
v_call: TRBV4-1
clone_size: -
j_call: TRBJ1-4
d_call: TRBD1
cdr3_nt: TGTGCCAGCAGCCTGCGACAGGGCAATGAAAAACTGTCTTTT
cdr3_aa: CASSLRQGNEKLSF

cdr3_length: 14
v_call: TRBV2
clone_size: few
j_call: TRBJ1-6
d_call: -
cdr3_nt: TGTGCCAGCAGCCGGGACCGTCTGAGTTCACCCCTCCACTTT
cdr3_aa: CASSRDRLSSPLHF

cdr3_length: 16
v_call: TRBV7-2
clone_size: once
j_call: TRBJ2-7
d_call: TRBD2
cdr3_nt: TGTGCCAGCAGCCAAACCGCTAGCGGGGGGGGGGACGAGCAGTACTTC
cdr3_aa: CASSQTASGGGDEQYF

cdr3_length: 14
v_call: TRBV7-6
clone_size: -
j_call: TRBJ1-2
d_call: -
cdr3_nt: TGTGCCAGCAGGGATGATACAGGGTTGGGTGGCTACACCTTC
cdr3_aa: CASRDDTGLGGYTF

cdr3_length: 15
v_call: TRBV11-3
clone_size: many
j_call: TRBJ2-7
d_call: TRBD1
cdr3_nt: TGTGCCAGCAGCCCGGGACAGGGCTCCTCCTACGAGCAGTACTTC
cdr3_aa: CASSPGQGSSYEQYF

cdr3_length: 13
v_call: TRBV7-9
clone_size: many
j_call: TRBJ1-1
d_call: -
cdr3_nt: TGTGCCAGCAGCCTGGTCTCGACCGGCGAAGCTTTCTTT
cdr3_aa: CASSLVSTGEAFF

cdr3_length: 19
v_call: TRBV10-3
clone_size: many
j_call: TRBJ2-2
d_call: -
cdr3_nt: TGTGCCATCAGTGAGTCCAGGGGGACCCTAGCGGGGAACACCGGGGAGCTGTTTTTT
cdr3_aa: CAISESRGTLAGNTGELFF

cdr3_length: 14
v_call: TRBV2
clone_size: -
j_call: TRBJ1-5
d_call: -
cdr3_nt: TGTGCCAGCAGTGAAAGGTTCGTTGGTCAGCCCCAGCATTTT
cdr3_aa: CASSERFVGQPQHF

cdr3_length: 12
v_call: TRBV4-2
clone_size: -
j_call: TRBJ2-1
d_call: -
cdr3_nt: TGTGCCAGCAGCCAAGATGGGGGGTTGCAGTTCTTC
cdr3_aa: CASSQDGGLQFF

cdr3_length: 13
v_call: TRBV7-8
clone_size: many
j_call: TRBJ2-3
d_call: -
cdr3_nt: TGTGCCAGCAGCCCGTCCGTTCAGGATACGCAGTATTTT
cdr3_aa: CASSPSVQDTQYF

cdr3_length: 15
v_call: TRBV19
clone_size: -
j_call: TRBJ1-6
d_call: -
cdr3_nt: TGTGCCAGTAGTATGGGCCGAACCTATAATTCACCCCTCCACTTT
cdr3_aa: CASSMGRTYNSPLHF

cdr3_length: 15
v_call: TRBV20-1
clone_size: -
j_call: TRBJ2-2
d_call: TRBD1
cdr3_nt: TGCAGTGCTAGGAACAGGGGGCGTCACACCGGGGAGCTGTTTTTT
cdr3_aa: CSARNRGRHTGELFF

cdr3_length: 15
v_call: TRBV30
clone_size: many
j_call: TRBJ2-7
d_call: TRBD2
cdr3_nt: TGTGCCTGGAGTGTACGGCCGACTAGCGGATACGAGCAGTACTTC
cdr3_aa: CAWSVRPTSGYEQYF

cdr3_length: 11
v_call: TRBV7-9
clone_size: many
j_call: TRBJ1-1
d_call: -
cdr3_nt: TGTGCCAGCACCTACCAAGGTCTGGGGGGGTTT
cdr3_aa: CASTYQGLGGF

cdr3_length: 17
v_call: TRBV10-3
clone_size: -
j_call: TRBJ1-5
d_call: TRBD1
cdr3_nt: TGTGCCAGCAGTGAAGCGTTCGGGACAGCTAGCAATCAGCCCCAGCATTTT
cdr3_aa: CASSEAFGTASNQPQHF

cdr3_length: 14
v_call: TRBV19
clone_size: many
j_call: TRBJ1-2
d_call: TRBD1
cdr3_nt: TGTGCCAGTAGCAAAACGGGACAGAACTATGGCTACACCTTC
cdr3_aa: CASSKTGQNYGYTF

cdr3_length: 14
v_call: TRBV7-9
clone_size: -
j_call: TRBJ2-7
d_call: -
cdr3_nt: TGTGCCAGCAGCCTCTCCGGCCTCCTAGGCGAGCAGTACTTC
cdr3_aa: CASSLSGLLGEQYF

cdr3_length: 16
v_call: TRBV15
clone_size: -
j_call: TRBJ1-5
d_call: TRBD1
cdr3_nt: TGTGCCACCAGCAGCTTACGACAGGGTGGGGATCAGCCCCAGCATTTT
cdr3_aa: CATSSLRQGGDQPQHF

cdr3_length: 17
v_call: TRBV7-2
clone_size: -
j_call: TRBJ1-5
d_call: -
cdr3_nt: TGCGCCAGCAGCCAAGATTGGGGGGGTCCTAGCAATCAGCCCCAGCACTTT
cdr3_aa: CASSQDWGGPSNQPQHF

cdr3_length: 13
v_call: TRBV20-1
clone_size: many
j_call: TRBJ1-2
d_call: -
cdr3_nt: TGCAGTGCTAGAATAATGGACAGCTATGGCTACACCTTC
cdr3_aa: CSARIMDSYGYTF

cdr3_length: 16
v_call: TRBV28
clone_size: many
j_call: TRBJ1-2
d_call: -
cdr3_nt: TGTGCCAGCAGTTTATCCACTATCTTCGGGGGGGAGGGCTACACCTTC
cdr3_aa: CASSLSTIFGGEGYTF

cdr3_length: 14
v_call: TRBV7-9
clone_size: -
j_call: TRBJ2-1
d_call: TRBD2
cdr3_nt: TGTGCCAGCACCGGGACTAGCGGGGGCGGTGAGCAGTTCTTC
cdr3_aa: CASTGTSGGGEQFF

cdr3_length: 15
v_call: TRBV20-1
clone_size: -
j_call: TRBJ1-2
d_call: TRBD1
cdr3_nt: TGCAGTGCTAGAGATTTTAGGACAGGGGTCTATGGCTACACCTTC
cdr3_aa: CSARDFRTGVYGYTF

cdr3_length: 19
v_call: TRBV18
clone_size: -
j_call: TRBJ2-6
d_call: -
cdr3_nt: TGTGCCAGCTCACCACCGTCGCAGGGAACTAACTATGGGGCCAACGTCCTGACTTTC
cdr3_aa: CASSPPSQGTNYGANVLTF

cdr3_length: 15
v_call: TRBV24-1
clone_size: -
j_call: TRBJ1-5
d_call: -
cdr3_nt: TGTGCCACCAGTGATCCAGCGGGGGGCGTCAACAATGAGCATTTT
cdr3_aa: CATSDPAGGVNNEHF

cdr3_length: 15
v_call: TRBV2
clone_size: once
j_call: TRBJ2-7
d_call: TRBD1
cdr3_nt: TGTGCCAGCAGTGTTATATCCGGGACAGGGGAAGAGCAGTACTTC
cdr3_aa: CASSVISGTGEEQYF

cdr3_length: 13
v_call: TRBV7-2
clone_size: -
j_call: TRBJ2-7
d_call: -
cdr3_nt: TGTGCCAGCAGACCGAGGGGGGGCTACGAGCAGTACTTC
cdr3_aa: CASRPRGGYEQYF

cdr3_length: 13
v_call: TRBV29-1
clone_size: -
j_call: TRBJ1-6
d_call: -
cdr3_nt: TGCAGCGTTGCAGAGGGGATGCGGTCACCCCTCCACTTT
cdr3_aa: CSVAEGMRSPLHF

cdr3_length: 15
v_call: TRBV20-1
clone_size: -
j_call: TRBJ1-6
d_call: TRBD1
cdr3_nt: TGCAGTGCTAACCGACAGGGGGCGAGGAATTCACCCCTCCACTTT
cdr3_aa: CSANRQGARNSPLHF

cdr3_length: 14
v_call: TRBV3-1
clone_size: few
j_call: TRBJ1-1
d_call: TRBD1
cdr3_nt: TGTGCCAGCAGCCAAGGAAACAGGGGAACTGAAGCTTTCTTT
cdr3_aa: CASSQGNRGTEAFF

cdr3_length: 14
v_call: TRBV10-3
clone_size: -
j_call: TRBJ1-2
d_call: -
cdr3_nt: TGTGCCATCAGTGATAGGGGACCGAACTATGGCTACACCTTC
cdr3_aa: CAISDRGPNYGYTF

cdr3_length: 15
v_call: TRBV9
clone_size: -
j_call: TRBJ1-1
d_call: TRBD1
cdr3_nt: TGCGCCAGCAGCTTTCGGACAGGGTGGAACACTGAAGCTTTCTTT
cdr3_aa: CASSFRTGWNTEAFF

cdr3_length: 14
v_call: TRBV7-2
clone_size: -
j_call: TRBJ1-1
d_call: -
cdr3_nt: TGTGCCAGCAGCTTTTTACGGGTGAACACTGAAGCTTTCTTT
cdr3_aa: CASSFLRVNTEAFF

cdr3_length: 15
v_call: TRBV6-2/TRBV6-3
clone_size: many
j_call: TRBJ2-5
d_call: -
cdr3_nt: TGTGCCAGCAGCACCACGGGGCTAGCAGGCGAGACCCAGTACTTC
cdr3_aa: CASSTTGLAGETQYF